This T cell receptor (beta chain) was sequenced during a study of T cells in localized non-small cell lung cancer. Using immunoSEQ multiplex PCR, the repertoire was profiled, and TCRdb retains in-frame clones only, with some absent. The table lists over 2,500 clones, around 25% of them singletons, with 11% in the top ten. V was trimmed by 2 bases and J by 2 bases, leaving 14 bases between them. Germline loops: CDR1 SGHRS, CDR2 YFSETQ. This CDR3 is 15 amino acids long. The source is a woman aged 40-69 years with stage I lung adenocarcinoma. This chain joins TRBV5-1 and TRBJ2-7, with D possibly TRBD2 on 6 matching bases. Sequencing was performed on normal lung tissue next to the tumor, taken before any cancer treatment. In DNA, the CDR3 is TGCGCCAGCAGCTTTAGGCGGGACTTAGCCTACGAGCAGTACTTC. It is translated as CASSFRRDLAYEQYF.